Each of the 16 T cell receptor beta chains below was sequenced from the same sample in a study of blood T cell repertoires in COVID-19. The table came from immunoSEQ multiplex PCR; TCRdb's copy has only in-frame clones and leaves some out. The sample records 300,000 to 350,000 clones, roughly 86% being singletons. The specimen was peripheral blood. The receptors derive from a man under 40 with COVID-19, enrolled during active disease.

The chain combines TRBV27 with TRBJ2-3; 7 bases are shared with TRBD2. Per germline, CDR1 MNHEY and CDR2 SMNVEV (reference sequence). The CDR3 is 15 amino acids. V shed 1 base and J 3 bases; nucleotides not matched to a gene: 4. DNA for the CDR3: TGTGCCAGCAGTTTATTTTGGGGGGGTACAGATACGCAGTATTTT. It specifies CASSLFWGGTDTQYF.

The CDR3, as DNA: TGTGCCAGCCCAGCGGGGGGGACAGATACGCAGTATTTT. Translated, it gives CASPAGGTDTQYF. The V and J genes are TRBV7-2 and TRBJ2-3; the match to TRBD2 covers 10 bases. The CDR3 length is 13 residues. Germline values: CDR1 SGHTA, CDR2 FQGNSA. Trimming cost V 8 bases and J 3 bases; bases outside gene matches: 2.

This clone occurred a few times. The genes are TRBV4-3 and TRBJ1-2; D remains ambiguous. V lost 0 bases, J lost 8 bases, and 13 bases lay in between. CDR3 size: 14 residues. Germline-derived CDR1 and CDR2 are LGHNA and YSLEER. The CDR3 spells CASSQDGGGAGYTF. The CDR3 coding sequence is TGCGCCAGCAGCCAAGATGGAGGCGGCGCCGGCTACACCTTC.

The J gene is TRBJ1-4, the V gene TRBV7-2; D not resolved. Deletions cut 2 bases from V and 6 bases from J, with 7 bases between. The V gene's germline CDR1 is SGHTA and CDR2 FQGNSA. The CDR3 length is 13 residues. The DNA of the CDR3 is TGTGCCAGCAGCTTATGGTCAGATGAAAAACTGTTTTTT. As protein: CASSLWSDEKLFF. Looking up the rest from reference TRBV7-2 and TRBJ1-4 gives the full variable domain: GAGVSQSPSNKVTEKGKDVELRCDPISGHTALYWYRQSLGQGLEFLIYFQGNSAPDKSGLPSDRFSAERTGGSVSTLTIQRTQQEDSAVYLCASSLWSDEKLFFGSGTQLSVL.

CDR3 region: CASGDSRGIGSYGYTF. DNA for the CDR3: TGCGCCAGCGGGGACAGTCGTGGGATTGGATCCTATGGCTACACCTTC. The chain has TRBV4-1 and TRBJ1-2; 7 bases are shared with TRBD1. From germline, CDR1 is MGHRA and CDR2 YSYEKL. Unmatched junction bases numbered 16, after V lost 8 bases and J lost 4 bases. The CDR3 totals 16 residues.

The CDR3: CASSLVSGYNNEQFF. The CDR3 coding sequence is TGTGCCAGCAGCTTAGTGTCAGGGTACAACAATGAGCAGTTCTTC. The gene calls are TRBV7-2 and TRBJ2-1, with a tentative D call TRBD1 (5 bases). The length of the CDR3 is 15 residues. The ends were cut back, 1 base at V and 5 bases at J, with 12 bases in the middle. In germline, CDR1 is SGHTA, CDR2 FQGNSA.

The CDR3 region is CASSKDRAKETQYF. CDR3 coding DNA: TGTGCCAGTAGTAAGGACAGGGCAAAAGAGACCCAGTACTTC. The chain has TRBV19 and TRBJ2-5, with 8 bases aligning to TRBD1. Germline CDR1 LNHDA, CDR2 SQIVND (reference sequence). The CDR3 length is 14 residues. Trimming cost V 4 bases and J 3 bases; bases outside gene matches: 4.

J is TRBJ1-5 and V is TRBV5-8; TRBD1 matches at 9 bases. Germline values: CDR1 SGHTS, CDR2 YDEGEE. V dropped 4 bases and J dropped 5; count of bases not matched to a gene: 7. This CDR3 is built from 15 residues. The CDR3 DNA reads as TGTGCCAGCAGCACAGGGACAGGGCCGGATCAGCCCCAGCATTTT. It translates to CASSTGTGPDQPQHF.

V is TRBV18 and J is TRBJ2-7; tentatively, D is TRBD1 (5 bases). The CDR3 sequence is 12 residues long. V gave up 3 bases and J gave up 4 bases, with 7 bases separating them. Per germline, CDR1 KGHSH and CDR2 LQKENI. CDR3 residues: CASSPNRYEQYF. CDR3 coding DNA: TGTGCCAGCTCACCCAACAGGTACGAGCAGTACTTC.

The chain's CDR3 is CASTPPGTVYNEQFF. The CDR3 nucleotides read TGTGCCAGCACCCCCCCCGGGACAGTCTACAATGAGCAGTTCTTC. The chain has TRBV28 and TRBJ2-1; 7 nucleotides align to TRBD1. Germline loops: CDR1 MDHEN, CDR2 SYDVKM. With 7 bases clipped from V and 3 bases from J, the junction kept 9 bases outside the gene matches. The CDR3 is made up of 15 amino acids.

This chain links TRBV5-1 with TRBJ2-5; 8 bases line up with TRBD1. Germline CDR1 and CDR2: SGHRS and YFSETQ. V was pared by 7 bases and J by 5 bases, with 10 bases of the junction left unmatched. This CDR3 has 14 amino acids. The CDR3 protein is CASSPGQAWETQYF. The CDR3 DNA follows: TGCGCCAGCTCCCCGGGACAGGCGTGGGAGACCCAGTACTTC.

The rearrangement links TRBV6-2 or TRBV6-3 to TRBJ2-7; tentative D call: TRBD1 (7 bases). The CDR3 spans 12 residues. The ends were cut back, 2 bases at V and 9 bases at J, with 11 bases in the middle. In germline, CDR1 is MNHEY, CDR2 SVGEGT. The CDR3 protein is CASSYARGVQYF. In DNA, the CDR3 is TGTGCCAGCAGTTACGCCAGGGGGGTGCAGTACTTC.

The chain combines TRBV7-9 with TRBJ2-2; the D gene is possibly TRBD2 (6 bases). The CDR3 length is 16 residues. The V end lost 5 bases, the J end lost 4 bases, and 17 bases lay between the germline ends. CDR1 and CDR2 (germline): SEHNR, FQNEAQ (reference sequence). Written as DNA, the CDR3 is TGTGCCAGCAGCCCAGAAGGGGTCGGGGGCACCGGGGAGCTGTTTTTT. Protein product: CASSPEGVGGTGELFF.

The V gene is TRBV20-1, the J gene TRBJ2-3; 10 bases are a match to TRBD1. The CDR3 is 11 amino acids. Looked up from germline, CDR1 is DFQATT and CDR2 is SNEGSKA (reference sequence). V shed 5 bases and J 12 bases; nucleotides not matched to a gene: 5. CDR3 in DNA: TGCAGTGCTTGGGACAGGGGATTCCAGTATTTT. Translating gives CSAWDRGFQYF.

This clone has only one observation. The rearrangement links TRBV5-1 to TRBJ2-7, with D perhaps matching TRBD2 (5 bases). Germline CDR1 is SGHRS and CDR2 is YFSETQ. The V end lost 4 bases, the J end lost 3 bases, and 14 bases lay between the germline ends. CDR3 length equals 14 residues. CDR3 protein: CASSRITSFYEQYF. The CDR3, as DNA: TGCGCCAGCAGCCGAATAACTAGTTTCTACGAGCAGTACTTC.

The chain joins TRBV27 to TRBJ1-1; TRBD1 might be the D (6 bases). From germline, CDR1 is MNHEY and CDR2 SMNVEV (reference sequence). The CDR3 runs 12 residues. Trimming pared 8 bases from V and 11 bases from J, leaving 18 bases between. CDR3 coding DNA: TGTGCCAGCCGCCAAGAGGCAGGGGCGGCTTTCTTT. Amino acid sequence: CASRQEAGAAFF.